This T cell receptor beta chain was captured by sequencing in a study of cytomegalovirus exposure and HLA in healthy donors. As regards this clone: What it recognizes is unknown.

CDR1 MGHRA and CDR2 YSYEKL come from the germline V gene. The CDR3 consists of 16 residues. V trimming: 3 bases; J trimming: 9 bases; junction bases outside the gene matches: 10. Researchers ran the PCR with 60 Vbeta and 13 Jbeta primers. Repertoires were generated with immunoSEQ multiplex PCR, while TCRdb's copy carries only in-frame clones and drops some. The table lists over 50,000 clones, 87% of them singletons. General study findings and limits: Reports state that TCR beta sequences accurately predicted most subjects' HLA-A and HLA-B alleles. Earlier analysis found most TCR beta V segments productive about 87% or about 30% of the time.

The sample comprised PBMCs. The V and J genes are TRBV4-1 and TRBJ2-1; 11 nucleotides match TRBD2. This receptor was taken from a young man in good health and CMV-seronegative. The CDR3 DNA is TGCGCCAGCAGCCAGGCCTTAGCGGGGGGGCCAGGTGAGCAGTTCTTC. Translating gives CASSQALAGGPGEQFF.